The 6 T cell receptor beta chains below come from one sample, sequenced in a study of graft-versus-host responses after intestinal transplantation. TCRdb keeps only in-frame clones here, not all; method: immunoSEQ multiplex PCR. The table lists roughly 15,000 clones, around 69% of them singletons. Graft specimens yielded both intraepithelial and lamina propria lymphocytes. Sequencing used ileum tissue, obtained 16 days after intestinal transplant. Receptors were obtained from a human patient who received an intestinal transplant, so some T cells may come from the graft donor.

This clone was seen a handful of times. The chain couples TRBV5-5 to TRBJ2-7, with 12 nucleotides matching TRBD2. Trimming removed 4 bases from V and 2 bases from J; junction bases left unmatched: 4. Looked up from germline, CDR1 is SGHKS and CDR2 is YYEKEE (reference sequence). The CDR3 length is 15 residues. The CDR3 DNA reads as TGTGCCAGCAGCGCGACTAGCGGGAGCCCCTACGAGCAGTACTTC. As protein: CASSATSGSPYEQYF. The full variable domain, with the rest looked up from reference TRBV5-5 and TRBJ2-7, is DAGVTQSPTHLIKTRGQQVTLRCSPISGHKSVSWYQQVLGQGPQFIFQYYEKEERGRGNFPDRFSARQFPNYSSELNVNALLLGDSALYLCASSATSGSPYEQYFGPGTRLTVT.

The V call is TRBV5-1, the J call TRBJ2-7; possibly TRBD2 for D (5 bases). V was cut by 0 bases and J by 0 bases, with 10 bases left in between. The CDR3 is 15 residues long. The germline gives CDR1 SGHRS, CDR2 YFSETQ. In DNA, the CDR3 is TGCGCCAGCAGCTTGGGACCCACTAGCTCCTACGAGCAGTACTTC. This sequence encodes CASSLGPTSSYEQYF.

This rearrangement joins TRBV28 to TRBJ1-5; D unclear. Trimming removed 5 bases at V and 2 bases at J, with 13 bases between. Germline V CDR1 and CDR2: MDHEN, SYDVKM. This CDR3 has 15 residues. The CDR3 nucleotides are TGTGCCAGCAGTCTCAGCAGTCAGGGCAATCAGCCCCAGCATTTT. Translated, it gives CASSLSSQGNQPQHF.

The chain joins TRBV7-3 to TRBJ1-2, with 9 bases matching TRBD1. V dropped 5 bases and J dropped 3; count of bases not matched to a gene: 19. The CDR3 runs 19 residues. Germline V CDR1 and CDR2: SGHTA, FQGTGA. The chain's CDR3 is CASSPEMWDRAYWDYGYTF. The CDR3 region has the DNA TGTGCCAGCAGCCCAGAGATGTGGGACAGGGCCTATTGGGACTATGGCTACACCTTC.

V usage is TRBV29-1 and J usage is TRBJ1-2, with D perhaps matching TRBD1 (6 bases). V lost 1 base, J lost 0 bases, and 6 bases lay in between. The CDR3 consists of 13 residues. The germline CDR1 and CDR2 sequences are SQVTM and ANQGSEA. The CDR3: CSVEGDTNYGYTF. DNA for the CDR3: TGCAGCGTTGAAGGGGACACTAACTATGGCTACACCTTC.

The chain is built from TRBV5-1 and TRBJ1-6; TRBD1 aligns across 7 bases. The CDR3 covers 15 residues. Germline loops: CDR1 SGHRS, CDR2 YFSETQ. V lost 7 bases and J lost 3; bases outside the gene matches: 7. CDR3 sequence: CASRQGELYNSPLHF. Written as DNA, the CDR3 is TGCGCCAGCCGACAGGGAGAACTCTATAATTCACCCCTCCACTTT.